Shown below are 32 T cell receptor beta chains from a single sample sequenced in a study of CD4 T cells in relation to SARS-CoV-2 and coronaviruses (dated by TCRdb to the early 2020s). CD4+ T cells from unexposed donors were collected before the COVID-19 pandemic (2011-2018). The EasySep CD4+ T cell isolation kit was used to isolate CD4+ T cells once the cultures had run for about 10 days. Library construction relied on the immunoSEQ multiplex PCR assay. Imported from immuneACCESS, the table was reduced by TCRdb to in-frame sequences with V and J called. These copies leave out some clones; in studies compared against another copy, an unresolved V gene accounts for under half, and the cause of the remainder is not known. The sample includes about 12,000 clones, with about 78% observed a single time. The leading ten clones occupy about an eighth of the sample. Their recognized antigens are unknown.

The sequenced sample consisted of CD4+ T cells from PBMCs, cultured in vitro. Source of these receptors: a human donor in good health.

This clone was found once. The chain employs TRBV11-3 and TRBJ2-1, with 8 bases aligning to TRBD1. The J segment lost 5 bases and the V segment lost 5 bases, leaving 11 bases of the junction unmatched. From germline, CDR1 is SGHNT and CDR2 YENEEA. The CDR3 runs to 16 residues. Written as DNA, the CDR3 is TGTGCCAGCAGCCGAAGAGGGACAGGAGGCAACAATGAGCAGTTCTTC. As protein: CASSRRGTGGNNEQFF.

This chain connects TRBV2 to TRBJ2-7; 10 bases line up with TRBD2. From germline, CDR1 is SNHLY and CDR2 FYNNEI. V lost 5 bases and J lost 10; bases outside the gene matches: 8. The CDR3 runs 13 residues. DNA of the CDR3: TGTGCCAGCAGTCAAGGACTAGCGGACCCACAGTACTTC. Translated: CASSQGLADPQYF.

This clone was detected only a few times. The CDR3 coding sequence is TGTGCCACCAGCAGACTGGGACAGGGGATTTCACCCCTCCACTTT. Translation: CATSRLGQGISPLHF. The V call is TRBV15, the J call TRBJ1-6; the match to TRBD1 covers 10 bases. Germline V gene sequence: CDR1 LNHNV, CDR2 YYDKDF (reference sequence). This CDR3 has 15 amino acids. The junction had 4 bases not matched to a gene; V was cut back by 2 bases and J by 9 bases.

V is TRBV10-1 and J is TRBJ2-3; the match to TRBD1 covers 7 bases. V gave up 6 bases and J gave up 4 bases; unmatched junction bases: 10. Per the germline V gene, CDR1 is WNHNN and CDR2 is SYGVQD (reference sequence). The CDR3 runs to 15 residues. The CDR3 region has the DNA TGCGCCAGCAGCCCGGAAGGGGACAGAGCAGATACGCAGTATTTT. Protein: CASSPEGDRADTQYF.

The chain combines TRBV6-5 with TRBJ1-1, with a weak D call TRBD1 (6 bases). Per the germline V gene, CDR1 is MNHEY and CDR2 is SVGAGI. V was trimmed by 3 bases and J by 5 bases, leaving 13 bases between them. The CDR3 totals 14 residues. The CDR3 region is CASSYGRGWTEAFF. CDR3 nucleotides: TGTGCCAGCAGTTATGGCAGGGGCTGGACTGAAGCTTTCTTT.

Points on this clone: The sample contains more than one DNA sequence encoding this CDR3. The genes are TRBV5-1 and TRBJ2-3; D unresolved. Trimming pared 5 bases from V and 0 bases from J, leaving 13 bases between. Looked up from germline, CDR1 is SGHRS and CDR2 is YFSETQ. There are 15 residues in the CDR3. The CDR3 DNA reads TGCGCCAGCAGTCTGGACCGGCCTAGCACAGATACGCAGTATTTT. It translates to CASSLDRPSTDTQYF.

This clone has more than one count but fewer than ten. The V gene is TRBV6-1, the J gene TRBJ2-7; 10 nucleotides match TRBD1. The CDR3 covers 16 residues. V was clipped by 0 bases and J by 5 bases; unmatched bases: 7. Per germline, CDR1 MNHNS and CDR2 SASEGT. The CDR3 DNA reads TGTGCCAGCAGTGAAGCGAGGCGGACAGGGGGGGACGAGCAGTACTTC. As protein: CASSEARRTGGDEQYF.

This chain's CDR3 is CASSSGTGIFPDTQYF. CDR3 coding DNA: TGCGCCAGCAGTTCCGGGACAGGGATATTCCCAGATACGCAGTATTTT. The chain couples TRBV5-1 to TRBJ2-3, with 9 bases lining up with TRBD1. V gave up 5 bases and J gave up 4 bases; unmatched junction bases: 11. Germline CDR1 SGHRS, CDR2 YFSETQ. The CDR3 is made up of 16 amino acids.

J is TRBJ1-5 and V is TRBV18; D remains unclear. Germline CDR1 KGHSH, CDR2 LQKENI. The CDR3 runs to 14 residues. Trimming removed 1 base from V and 7 bases from J, with 11 bases in between. The CDR3 protein is CASSPREGLQPQHF. DNA of the CDR3: TGTGCCAGCTCACCACGTGAGGGTTTGCAGCCCCAGCATTTT.

This clone is a singleton in its sample. This rearrangement joins TRBV6-6 to TRBJ1-2, with D tentatively TRBD1 (5 bases). The CDR3 has 14 residues. The germline V gene encodes CDR1 MNHNY and CDR2 SVGAGI (reference sequence). The germline V and J ends were trimmed by 6 bases and 8 bases, with 19 bases remaining between them. The CDR3 reads CASRLVSGEEGYTF. CDR3 DNA: TGTGCCAGCAGGCTCGTCTCGGGGGAGGAGGGCTACACCTTC.

As DNA, the CDR3 is TGCAGCGTTGCGGTGAGAAGCCTTGGCACCGGGGAGCTGTTTTTT. Translated: CSVAVRSLGTGELFF. The rearrangement uses TRBV29-1 and TRBJ2-2; D unresolved. The CDR3 spans 15 residues. Trimming took 4 bases from V and 4 from J, leaving 16 bases between them. Germline V gene sequence: CDR1 SQVTM, CDR2 ANQGSEA.

The chain employs TRBV6-5 and TRBJ1-4; 8 bases agree with TRBD1. This CDR3 has 14 amino acids. After removal of 5 bases from V and 7 bases from J, the junction contained 6 bases not matched to a gene. Germline V CDR1 and CDR2: MNHEY, SVGAGI. The CDR3 protein is CASSPRGQVEKLFF. The DNA for the CDR3 is TGTGCCAGCAGTCCCAGGGGGCAGGTTGAAAAACTGTTTTTT.

V usage is TRBV27 and J usage is TRBJ1-5; D not resolved. The V end lost 5 bases, the J end lost 4 bases, and 21 bases lay between the germline ends. Germline lookup yields CDR1 MNHEY and CDR2 SMNVEV (reference sequence). The CDR3 length is 17 residues. Here the CDR3 DNA reads TGTGCCAGCAGTGCGAGGGCGGGGAAGGGAGCAAATCAGCCCCAGCATTTT. Translated, it gives CASSARAGKGANQPQHF.

The chain combines TRBV6-6 with TRBJ2-5; TRBD2 agrees at 7 bases. Trimming took 7 bases from V and 1 from J; bases not matched to a gene: 3. Germline CDR1 is MNHNY and CDR2 is SVGAGI (reference sequence). The CDR3 extends over 13 amino acids. CDR3 coding DNA: TGTGCCAGCACCGGGAGGACCCAAGAGACCCAGTACTTC. Its protein is CASTGRTQETQYF.

This sequence joins TRBV7-3 and TRBJ2-5, with 8 bases aligning to TRBD2. Looked up from germline, CDR1 is SGHTA and CDR2 is FQGTGA. This CDR3 is 16 amino acids long. The J segment lost 0 bases and the V segment lost 3 bases, leaving 6 bases of the junction unmatched. CDR3 DNA sequence: TGTGCCAGCAGCTTGGCCGGTAGCGGGAACCAAGAGACCCAGTACTTC. Translated, it gives CASSLAGSGNQETQYF.

The J gene is TRBJ2-3, the V gene TRBV5-6; 8 bases agree with TRBD2. This CDR3 has 11 residues. J gave up 5 bases and V 10 bases, and 3 bases lay outside the gene matches. Germline CDR1 SGHDT, CDR2 YYEEEE. The CDR3 region has the DNA TGTGCCTCCGGGGGGGTAGATACGCAGTATTTT. Protein sequence: CASGGVDTQYF.

J is TRBJ2-1 and V is TRBV3-1 (or the pseudogene TRBV3-2); 10 positions agree with TRBD2. This CDR3 region has 16 residues. V shed 2 bases, J shed 9 bases, and the junction held 10 bases outside the gene matches. CDR1 is LGHDT, CDR2 YNNKEL, per germline (reference sequence). The CDR3 loop is CASSQTSGTGSGEQFF. The CDR3 DNA sequence: TGTGCCAGCAGCCAAACTAGCGGGACCGGTTCGGGTGAGCAGTTCTTC.

This clone was detected once. V and J are TRBV12-5 and TRBJ2-2; 7 bases line up with TRBD2. Germline-derived CDR1 and CDR2 are LGHNT and FRNRAP. J gave up 6 bases and V 1 base, and 2 bases lay outside the gene matches. This CDR3 spans 14 amino acids. CDR3 sequence reads: CASGLGTSPGELFF. The DNA for the CDR3 is TGTGCTAGTGGTTTGGGGACTAGTCCCGGGGAGCTGTTTTTT.

V usage is TRBV11-3 and J usage is TRBJ1-6; TRBD1 is a possible D gene (5 bases). The CDR3 is 13 amino acids. V shed 3 bases and J shed 7 bases, with 7 bases lying between them. CDR1 is SGHNT, CDR2 YENEEA, per germline. CDR3 DNA: TGTGCCAGCAGCTTGACAGCGAATTCACCCCTCCACTTT. This encodes CASSLTANSPLHF.

The rearrangement joins TRBV29-1 to TRBJ2-5; TRBD2 matches at 8 bases. Trimming removed 8 bases from V and 5 bases from J; junction bases left unmatched: 13. Germline V CDR1 and CDR2: SQVTM, ANQGSEA. The CDR3 length is 14 residues. This CDR3 is CSTQLAEGGETQYF. CDR3 DNA sequence: TGCAGCACCCAACTAGCGGAGGGGGGTGAGACCCAGTACTTC.

The chain uses TRBV2 and TRBJ1-2; 7 nucleotides align to TRBD1. With V trimmed by 5 bases and J by 6 bases, 6 bases remained unmatched. The CDR3 has 13 amino acids. The germline gives CDR1 SNHLY, CDR2 FYNNEI. The CDR3: CASSLDRLNGYTF. In DNA form, the CDR3 reads TGTGCCAGCAGTTTGGACAGGCTAAATGGCTACACCTTC.

This clone is judged medium-sized (0.01 to 0.1%). The rearrangement links TRBV21-1 to TRBJ1-6. TRBV21-1 is flagged as a pseudogene. This CDR3 has 18 amino acids. The CDR3 protein is CASRYIKAGSSYNSPLHF. In nucleotides, the CDR3 is TGTGCCAGCAGATACATTAAGGCGGGGAGCTCCTATAATTCACCCCTCCACTTT.

In this sample, this clone turned up once. The rearrangement links TRBV11-3 to TRBJ2-2; a weak D match, TRBD1 (5 bases). CDR3 size: 16 residues. Trimming removed 3 bases at V and 3 bases at J, with 14 bases between. Germline loops: CDR1 SGHNT, CDR2 YENEEA. The CDR3 sequence: CASSFGWGDDTGELFF. CDR3 DNA: TGTGCCAGCAGCTTCGGCTGGGGCGATGACACCGGGGAGCTGTTTTTT. The variable domain in full, with the rest retrieved from reference TRBV11-3 and TRBJ2-2, is EAGVVQSPRYKIIEKKQPVAFWCNPISGHNTLYWYLQNLGQGPELLIRYENEEAVDDSQLPKDRFSAERLKGVDSTLKIQPAELGDSAVYLCASSFGWGDDTGELFFGEGSRLTVL.

The chain links TRBV9 to TRBJ2-3; unclear D gene. V was shortened by 3 bases and J by 4 bases, with 6 bases between the two germline ends. This CDR3 region has 12 residues. The germline V gene encodes CDR1 SGDLS and CDR2 YYNGEE. DNA of the CDR3: TGTGCCAGCAGCGAGGCTGCAGATACGCAGTATTTT. This codes for CASSEAADTQYF.

The J gene is TRBJ1-2, the V gene TRBV7-2; D uncertain. The V gene's germline CDR1 is SGHTA and CDR2 FQGNSA. With 2 bases removed from V and 0 bases from J, the gap between germline ends came to 10 bases. The length of the CDR3 is 15 residues. CDR3 loop: CASSLSGPTNYGYTF. The CDR3 DNA follows: TGTGCCAGCAGCTTAAGTGGGCCGACTAACTATGGCTACACCTTC.

This clone was counted a few times. V gene TRBV5-3 combines with J gene TRBJ2-7; TRBD2 matches at 13 bases. TRBV5-3 is filed as an ORF, its function uncertain. CDR3 length: 16 amino acids. J lost 5 bases, V lost 4 bases, and 9 bases had no gene match. In DNA form, the CDR3 reads TGTGCCAGAAGCCCACTCTGGACTAGCGGGAGTGACGAGCAGTACTTC. Translated, it gives CARSPLWTSGSDEQYF.

V is TRBV5-6 and J is TRBJ1-2, with D possibly matching TRBD1 (6 bases). V was cut by 0 bases and J by 8 bases, with 17 bases left in between. CDR3 size: 15 residues. Germline assignment: CDR1 SGHDT and CDR2 YYEEEE. The CDR3 reads CASSLATGQSRGYTF. The CDR3 bases are TGTGCCAGCAGCTTGGCGACAGGACAGTCGAGAGGCTACACCTTC.

The V and J genes are TRBV30 and TRBJ1-4; D not resolved. This CDR3 contains 17 residues. V was shortened by 1 base and J by 3 bases, with 18 bases between the two germline ends. Germline CDR1 and CDR2: GTSNPN and SVGIG (reference sequence). The CDR3 sequence: CAWSAARLALSNEKLFF. The CDR3 nucleotides are TGTGCCTGGAGTGCGGCCAGGCTTGCTTTGTCTAATGAAAAACTGTTTTTT.

This clone was detected only once. The V call is TRBV28, the J call TRBJ2-3; TRBD2 aligns across 10 bases. V was clipped by 6 bases and J by 3 bases; unmatched bases: 6. The CDR3 is 15 residues long. CDR1 is MDHEN, CDR2 SYDVKM, per germline. CDR3 sequence (DNA): TGTGCCAGCAGCGTGGGGGGACTAGCGACAGATACGCAGTATTTT. Translation: CASSVGGLATDTQYF.

The V and J genes are TRBV5-6 and TRBJ2-3, with a tentative D call TRBD2 (6 bases). Per germline, CDR1 SGHDT and CDR2 YYEEEE. V was shortened by 3 bases and J by 4 bases, with 12 bases between the two germline ends. The CDR3 runs to 14 residues. The CDR3 reads CASSSGPGADTQYF. CDR3 DNA: TGTGCCAGCAGCTCAGGACCGGGGGCAGATACGCAGTATTTT.

The chain has TRBV11-2 and TRBJ2-3, with TRBD2 matching 9 bases. Germline V CDR1 and CDR2: SGHAT, FQNNGV. Trimming cost V 4 bases and J 7 bases; bases outside gene matches: 9. This CDR3 region has 15 residues. CDR3 loop: CASSSKGLAGNTQYF. Here the CDR3 DNA reads TGTGCCAGCAGCTCGAAGGGGCTAGCGGGAAATACGCAGTATTTT.

The J gene is TRBJ2-3, the V gene TRBV11-2, with no clear D. Between the trimmed V and J ends, which lost 1 base and 0 bases, there was a span of 11 bases. There are 16 residues in the CDR3. Looked up from germline, CDR1 is SGHAT and CDR2 is FQNNGV. CDR3: CASSLGVQPSTDTQYF. CDR3 DNA sequence: TGTGCCAGCAGCTTAGGAGTGCAGCCTAGCACAGATACGCAGTATTTT.